These 28 T cell receptor beta chains were all obtained from the same sample, sequenced in a study of Graves' ophthalmopathy and Graves' hyperthyroidism. Amplification of the TCR beta CDR3 regions used RNA transcripts (as template). The library came from an HTBI-primed first-round RT-PCR and a second-round multiplex PCR. TCRdb analysed the multiplex PCR reads with MiXCR anew, one entry per CDR3 protein. Of 40,000 to 50,000 distinct CDR3 sequences in the sample, around 52% are singletons; the top ten hold around 19%. The source material was peripheral blood. These receptors were obtained from an adult man with Graves' ophthalmopathy.

This clonotype was found once. The V and J genes are TRBV7-2 and TRBJ2-5; D gene unclear. The V end lost 5 bases, the J end lost 5 bases, and 18 bases lay between the germline ends. Germline CDR1 reads SGHTA; CDR2 reads FQGNSA. The CDR3 contains 15 residues. The CDR3 here is CASSPQWGPTETQYF. CDR3 nucleotide sequence: TGTGCCAGCAGCCCTCAGTGGGGTCCTACGGAGACCCAGTACTTC.

The genes are TRBV19 and TRBJ1-5, with TRBD1 matching 9 bases. CDR1 is LNHDA and CDR2 is SQIVND in the germline V gene (reference sequence). This CDR3 has 20 residues. Unmatched junction bases numbered 20, after V lost 3 bases and J lost 5 bases. The chain's CDR3 is CASSMSPGTGSSPIDQPQHF. The CDR3 region has the DNA TGTGCCAGTAGTATGTCCCCCGGGACAGGGAGTTCCCCGATCGATCAGCCCCAGCATTTT. Looking up the rest from reference TRBV19 and TRBJ1-5 gives the full variable domain: DGGITQSPKYLFRKEGQNVTLSCEQNLNHDAMYWYRQDPGQGLRLIYYSQIVNDFQKGDIAEGYSVSREKKESFPLTVTSAQKNPTAFYLCASSMSPGTGSSPIDQPQHFGDGTRLSIL.

This clonotype was observed at least ten times. The V and J genes are TRBV5-6 and TRBJ1-2; D uncertain. Trimming removed 4 bases at V and 5 bases at J, with 12 bases between. CDR1 is SGHDT and CDR2 is YYEEEE in the germline V gene. The CDR3 loop spans 13 amino acids. DNA of the CDR3: TGTGCCAGCAGCCCCACGGGCAGGTATGGCTACACCTTC. It yields the protein CASSPTGRYGYTF.

V is TRBV7-7 and J is TRBJ2-1, with 7 bases lining up with TRBD1. The CDR3 extends over 13 amino acids. Germline V gene sequence: CDR1 SSHAT, CDR2 FNYEAQ (reference sequence). CDR3 in DNA: TGTGCTAGATCTCCGACAGGGATGGTTGAGCAGTTCTTC. Its protein is CARSPTGMVEQFF.

This clonotype came up many times. This chain connects TRBV14 to TRBJ2-7; D unresolved. Germline-derived CDR1 and CDR2 are SGHDN and FVKESK. Trimming took 2 bases from V and 1 from J, leaving 3 bases between them. The CDR3 totals 12 residues. The CDR3 DNA is TGTGCCAGCAGCCAATTTTCCTACGAGCAGTACTTC. This encodes CASSQFSYEQYF.

The V gene is TRBV7-3, the J gene TRBJ2-3; D may be TRBD2 (7 bases). CDR1 and CDR2 (germline): SGHTA, FQGTGA. The V and J ends lost 5 bases and 1 base respectively, with 13 bases between them. The CDR3 is made up of 15 amino acids. As DNA, the CDR3 is TGTGCCAGCAGCCTAGGGGGGGACCGCACAGATACGCAGTATTTT. It yields the protein CASSLGGDRTDTQYF.

For this clonotype: A read error may be the cause here, since a much bigger clone is one base away. This rearrangement joins TRBV30 to TRBJ2-7; weak D call: TRBD2 (6 bases). Germline V gene sequence: CDR1 GTSNPN, CDR2 SVGIG (reference sequence). The CDR3 runs to 12 residues. CDR3 bases: TGTGCCTGGGGGGACTCTCGCTACGAGCAGTGCTTC. Its translation: CAWGDSRYEQCF.

Concerning this clonotype itself: Given the absence of the conserved phenylalanine or tryptophan at the CDR3 end, a read error is likely. The gene calls are TRBV7-3 and TRBJ2-3; D possibly corresponds to TRBD2 (5 bases). The V gene's germline CDR1 is SGHTA and CDR2 FQGTGA. The CDR3 totals 15 residues. V shed 5 bases and J shed 1 base, with 13 bases lying between them. The CDR3 DNA sequence: TGTGCCAGCAGCCCGAGCGGATTGGGCACAGATACGCAGTATTTG. As protein: CASSPSGLGTDTQYL.

This clonotype is termed medium-sized (0.01 to 0.1%). The chain's CDR3 is CSARGVREWQPQHF. The CDR3 region has the DNA TGCAGTGCTAGAGGGGTAAGGGAATGGCAGCCCCAGCATTTT. The chain employs TRBV20-1 and TRBJ1-5; D remains ambiguous. From germline, CDR1 is DFQATT and CDR2 SNEGSKA (reference sequence). The V gene lost 1 base and the J gene lost 7 bases, with 14 bases spanning the gap. The CDR3 has 14 residues.

The chain joins TRBV29-1 to TRBJ2-3; the D is unclear. The length of the CDR3 is 14 residues. Germline V gene lookup returns CDR1 SQVTM and CDR2 ANQGSEA. Trimming took 6 bases from V and 4 from J, leaving 17 bases between them. CDR3 amino acids: CSVGSSASPDTQYF. The CDR3 nucleotides are TGCAGCGTCGGTTCTAGTGCGAGTCCAGATACGCAGTATTTT.

This chain uses TRBV9 with TRBJ1-5; the match to TRBD1 covers 7 bases. Losses at the gene ends were 0 bases for V and 14 bases for J; bases not matched to a gene: 8. CDR1 is SGDLS, CDR2 YYNGEE, per germline. The CDR3 totals 13 residues. DNA of the CDR3: TGTGCCAGCAGCGTAGAGGGGACAGTACGCGAGCATTTT. Its translation: CASSVEGTVREHF.

On this clonotype: The CDR3 ends on some other residue instead of the conserved phenylalanine or tryptophan, so this is likely a read error. V gene TRBV7-2 combines with J gene TRBJ1-3; a possible D gene is TRBD1 (6 bases). V gave up 4 bases and J gave up 3 bases, with 16 bases separating them. The CDR3 runs 16 residues. CDR1 is SGHTA, CDR2 FQGNSA, per germline. CDR3 nucleotides: TGTGCCAGCAGCTCGGGGCAGGGGATTCTTGGAAACACCATATATCTT. Translation gives CASSSGQGILGNTIYL.

This chain links TRBV9 with TRBJ2-3; 7 bases fit TRBD1. The ends lost 3 bases at V and 0 bases at J; junction bases unmatched: 4. This CDR3 comprises 15 residues. Germline lookup yields CDR1 SGDLS and CDR2 YYNGEE. The CDR3 sequence: CASSDRTGSTDTQYF. In DNA form, the CDR3 reads TGTGCCAGCAGCGACCGGACAGGAAGCACAGATACGCAGTATTTT.

The chain has TRBV20-1 and TRBJ2-7; 10 bases line up with TRBD2. The ends lost 5 bases at V and 7 bases at J; junction bases unmatched: 14. The CDR3 contains 15 residues. Germline assignment: CDR1 DFQATT and CDR2 SNEGSKA (reference sequence). CDR3 residues: CSARGLAGGYNEQYV. DNA for the CDR3: TGCAGTGCTCGGGGGTTAGCGGGGGGCTACAATGAGCAGTACGTC.

The rearrangement uses TRBV12-3 or TRBV12-4 and TRBJ2-7, with D perhaps given as TRBD1 or TRBD2 (5 bases each). The CDR3 is 16 amino acids. The ends were cut back, 5 bases at V and 0 bases at J, with 17 bases in the middle. The chain's CDR3 is CASSARGPLSSYEQYF. DNA of the CDR3: TGTGCCAGCAGTGCCCGGGGACCACTGTCCTCCTACGAGCAGTACTTC.

The chain combines TRBV25-1 with TRBJ1-4; a weak D match, TRBD1 (5 bases). The CDR3 is made up of 13 amino acids. Trimming removed 2 bases from V and 7 bases from J, with 8 bases in between. Germline CDR1 reads MGHDK; CDR2 reads SYGVNS. The CDR3 loop reads CASSEQGAEKLFF. CDR3 nucleotide sequence: TGTGCCAGCAGTGAACAGGGAGCTGAAAAACTGTTTTTT.

At least ten counts were recorded for this clonotype. CDR3 sequence: CASGLGTGYGYTF. CDR3 coding DNA: TGTGCTAGTGGTTTGGGGACAGGCTATGGCTACACCTTC. V usage is TRBV12-5 and J usage is TRBJ1-2; 7 bases fit TRBD1. CDR3 length: 13 residues. Trimming removed 1 base from V and 4 bases from J; junction bases left unmatched: 0. CDR1 and CDR2 from the germline V gene are LGHNT and FRNRAP.

This clonotype was seen ten or more times. The chain couples TRBV6-2 or TRBV6-3 to TRBJ2-7, with D hard to call. Germline V gives CDR1 MNHEY, CDR2 SVGEGT. The CDR3 has 14 amino acids. DNA of the CDR3: TGTGCCAGCCGTTACTCGCCGAACACCTACGAGCAGTACGTC. Residues: CASRYSPNTYEQYV.

The J gene is TRBJ2-7, the V gene TRBV6-1; TRBD2 might be the D (6 bases). Trimming shortened V by 9 bases and J by 9 bases, and 12 bases separated the two germline ends. The germline V gene has CDR1 MNHNS and CDR2 SASEGT. CDR3 length: 10 amino acids. In DNA, the CDR3 is TGTGCCAGTGGTCACGGGGGGCAGTACGTC. Its protein product is CASGHGGQYV.

The chain has TRBV13 and TRBJ1-1; possibly TRBD1 for D (6 bases). Trimming pared 2 bases from V and 3 bases from J, leaving 16 bases between. The CDR3 consists of 16 residues. Germline values: CDR1 PRHDT, CDR2 FYEKMQ (reference sequence). CDR3 sequence reads: CASSLKARSGDTEAFF. Here the CDR3 DNA reads TGTGCCAGCAGCTTAAAGGCCCGTTCAGGGGACACTGAAGCTTTCTTT.

V is TRBV7-6 and J is TRBJ1-4, with D possibly being TRBD1 (6 bases). CDR1 SGHVS and CDR2 FNYEAQ come from the germline V gene. The CDR3 contains 13 residues. V dropped 3 bases and J dropped 7 bases, with 9 bases sitting between them. The CDR3 sequence is CASSLDRGEKLFF. The CDR3, as DNA: TGTGCCAGCAGCTTGGACAGAGGTGAAAAACTGTTTTTT. The whole variable domain, filled in from reference TRBV7-6 and TRBJ1-4, reads GAGVSQSPRYKVTKRGQDVALRCDPISGHVSLYWYRQALGQGPEFLTYFNYEAQQDKSGLPNDRFSAERPEGSISTLTIQRTEQRDSAMYRCASSLDRGEKLFFGSGTQLSVL.

Notes on this clonotype: A junction boundary mismatches the germline segment, possibly from a read error. The chain recombines TRBV7-6 with TRBJ2-1; D possibly corresponds to TRBD1 (6 bases). Germline values: CDR1 SGHVS, CDR2 FNYEAQ. CDR3 size: 13 residues. Here the CDR3 DNA reads TGTGCCAGCGGCTTAGGACAGCCCTATGAGCAGCTCTTC. It encodes CASGLGQPYEQLF. The whole variable domain, remainder taken from reference TRBV7-6 and TRBJ2-1, is GAGVSQSPRYKVTKRGQDVALRCDPISGHVSLYWYRQALGQGPEFLTYFNYEAQQDKSGLPNDRFSAERPEGSISTLTIQRTEQRDSAMYRCASGLGQPYEQLFGPGTRLTVL.

This clonotype has ten or more counts. J is TRBJ1-1 and V is TRBV12-3 or TRBV12-4; no firm D call. This CDR3 comprises 14 residues. Between the trimmed V and J ends, which lost 3 bases and 0 bases, there was a span of 8 bases. CDR3 sequence (DNA): TGTGCCAGCAGTTTTAACAGTATGAACACTGAAGCTTTCTTT. As protein: CASSFNSMNTEAFF.

This clonotype showed up many times. Written as DNA, the CDR3 is TGTGCCAGCAGCCCCACGTGGGGGGGCAGTGAAAAACTGTTTTTT. Translating it yields CASSPTWGGSEKLFF. This rearrangement joins TRBV6-1 to TRBJ1-4; possibly TRBD1 for D (6 bases). V was clipped by 6 bases and J by 7 bases, with 18 bases between them. The CDR3 runs 15 residues. CDR1 is MNHNS, CDR2 SASEGT, per germline.

This clonotype was counted at least ten times. The chain is built from TRBV11-2 and TRBJ1-2; D ambiguous. CDR1 is SGHAT, CDR2 FQNNGV, per germline. Trimming took off 5 bases at V and 4 bases at J, with 14 bases between the two ends. The CDR3 sequence is 14 residues long. CDR3 loop: CASSPGLTAYGYTF. The CDR3 DNA reads as TGTGCCAGCAGCCCAGGACTCACCGCCTATGGCTACACCTTC.

This sequence joins TRBV7-9 and TRBJ2-7; D tentatively fits TRBD1 or TRBD2 (6 bases each). CDR3 length equals 17 residues. The germline CDR1 and CDR2 sequences are SEHNR and FQNEAQ (reference sequence). Trimming left V 5 bases short and J 7 bases short, with 27 bases between. The CDR3 reads CASSPEGGPISSDEQYF. CDR3 DNA: TGTGCCAGCAGCCCGGAGGGGGGTCCTATCTCTTCCGATGAGCAGTACTTC.

CDR3 DNA: TGTGCCATCAGCCCTTCGCGGAAAAACCAAGAGACCCAGTACTTC. Translated, it gives CAISPSRKNQETQYF. The rearrangement uses TRBV10-3 and TRBJ2-5; D unresolved. Germline assignment: CDR1 ENHRY and CDR2 SYGVKD. The CDR3 runs 15 residues. Trimming left V 6 bases short and J 0 bases short, with 14 bases between.

In its sample, this clonotype was seen many times. The chain couples TRBV9 to TRBJ2-7, with 9 positions matching TRBD1. CDR1 and CDR2 from the germline V gene are SGDLS and YYNGEE. V lost 4 bases, J lost 1 base, and 9 bases stayed unmatched. The CDR3 is 16 residues long. CDR3 DNA: TGTGCCAGCAGCATCACAGGGGGCGCTTTATCCTACGAGCAGTACGTC. The encoded protein is CASSITGGALSYEQYV.